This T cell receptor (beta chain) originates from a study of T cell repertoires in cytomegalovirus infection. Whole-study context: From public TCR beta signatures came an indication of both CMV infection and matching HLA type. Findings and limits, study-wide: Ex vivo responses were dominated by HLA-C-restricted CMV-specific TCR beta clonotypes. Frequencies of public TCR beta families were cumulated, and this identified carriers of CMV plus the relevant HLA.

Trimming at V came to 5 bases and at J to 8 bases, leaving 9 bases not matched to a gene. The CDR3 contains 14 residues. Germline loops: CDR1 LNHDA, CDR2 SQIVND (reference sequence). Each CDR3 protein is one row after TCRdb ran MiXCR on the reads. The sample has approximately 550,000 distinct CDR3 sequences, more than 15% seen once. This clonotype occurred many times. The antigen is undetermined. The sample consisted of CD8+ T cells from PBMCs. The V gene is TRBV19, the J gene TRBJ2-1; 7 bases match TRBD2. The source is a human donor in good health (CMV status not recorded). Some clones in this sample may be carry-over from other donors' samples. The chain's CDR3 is CASSEGLGWDEQFF. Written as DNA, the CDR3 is TGTGCCAGTAGTGAAGGACTAGGGTGGGATGAGCAGTTCTTC.